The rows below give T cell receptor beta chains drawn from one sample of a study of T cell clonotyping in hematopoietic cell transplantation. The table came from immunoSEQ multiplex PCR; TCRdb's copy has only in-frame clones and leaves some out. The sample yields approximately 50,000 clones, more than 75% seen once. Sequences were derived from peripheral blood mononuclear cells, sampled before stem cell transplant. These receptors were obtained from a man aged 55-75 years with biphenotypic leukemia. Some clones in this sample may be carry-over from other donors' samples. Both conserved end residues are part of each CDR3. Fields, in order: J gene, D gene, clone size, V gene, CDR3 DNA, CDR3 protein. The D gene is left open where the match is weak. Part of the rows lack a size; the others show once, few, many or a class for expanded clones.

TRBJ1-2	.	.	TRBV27	TGTGCCAGCAGTTATGGACAGAACTATGGCTACACCTTC	CASSYGQNYGYTF
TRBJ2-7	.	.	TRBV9	TGTGCCAGCAGTGCCGGGACCTTTGACGAGCAGTACTTC	CASSAGTFDEQYF
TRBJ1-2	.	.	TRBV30	TGTGCCTGGCTTTGGGGGTTTGATGGCTACACCTTC	CAWLWGFDGYTF
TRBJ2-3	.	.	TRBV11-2	TGTGCCAGCAGGCGGACGTCCGATACGCAGTATTTT	CASRRTSDTQYF
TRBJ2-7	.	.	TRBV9	TGTGCCAGCAGCGTAGGAGTGGGACTTTCCTACGAGCAGTACTTC	CASSVGVGLSYEQYF
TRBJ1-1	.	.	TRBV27	TGTGCCAGCAGTTTGGTAAATGCGAACACTGAAGCTTTCTTT	CASSLVNANTEAFF
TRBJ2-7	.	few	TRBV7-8	TGTGCCAGCAGCTTACCACAGGGGGGGGGCTCCTACGAGCAGTACTTC	CASSLPQGGGSYEQYF
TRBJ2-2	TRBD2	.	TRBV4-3	TGCGCCAGCAGCCAAGATCCCCTAGCGGGAGCGCATGACACCGGGGAGCTGTTTTTT	CASSQDPLAGAHDTGELFF
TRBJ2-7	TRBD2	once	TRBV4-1	TGCGCCAGCAGCCAAGTATCCGGGACTAGTAACGAGCAGTACTTC	CASSQVSGTSNEQYF
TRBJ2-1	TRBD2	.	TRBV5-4	TGTGCCAGCAGCCCCCCCGTGGGACTAGCGGGACTCCGGTCGGAGCAGTTCTTC	CASSPPVGLAGLRSEQFF
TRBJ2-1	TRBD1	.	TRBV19	TGTGCCAGTTCCGGGACAGGGGCGGGGGAGCAGTTCTTC	CASSGTGAGEQFF
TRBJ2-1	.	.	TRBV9	TGTGCCAGCAGCCCAGACCAGAATGAGCAGTTCTTC	CASSPDQNEQFF
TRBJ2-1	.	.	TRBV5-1	TGCGCCAGCAGCTTGGGATCGCTAGAGCAGTTCTTC	CASSLGSLEQFF
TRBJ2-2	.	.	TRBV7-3	TGTGCCAGCAGCTCGAACAGGGACTACACCGGGGAGCTGTTTTTT	CASSSNRDYTGELFF
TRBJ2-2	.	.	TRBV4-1	TGCGCCAGTAAAGGGTTCACCGGGGAGCTGTTTTTT	CASKGFTGELFF
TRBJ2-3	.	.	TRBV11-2	TGTGCCAGCAGCTTCCGACAGGGCACAGATACGCAGTATTTT	CASSFRQGTDTQYF
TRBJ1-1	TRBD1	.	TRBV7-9	TGTGCCAGCAGCTTGACAGGGAATCCTGAAGCTTTCTTT	CASSLTGNPEAFF
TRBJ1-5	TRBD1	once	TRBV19	TGTGCCAGTAGTGTTACAGGGGGCCGTCAGCCCCAGCATTTT	CASSVTGGRQPQHF
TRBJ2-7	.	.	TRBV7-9	TGTGCCAGCATCCTAGATATGGGATCAGAATCCTACGAGCAGTACTTC	CASILDMGSESYEQYF
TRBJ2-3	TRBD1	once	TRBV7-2	TGTGCCAGCAGCCAAATCCAACCGGGACAGGGCACAGATACGCAGTATTTT	CASSQIQPGQGTDTQYF
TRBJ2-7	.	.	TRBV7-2	TGTGCCAGCAGCTGGCTAGCGGAGGGGGGCGAGCAGTACTTC	CASSWLAEGGEQYF
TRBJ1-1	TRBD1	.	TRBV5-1	TGCGCCAGCAGCTCGTGGACAGGCCTTGAAGCTTTCTTT	CASSSWTGLEAFF
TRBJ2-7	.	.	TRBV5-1	TGCGCCAGCAGCTTACAACTCACAGGGAGCGAGCAGTACTTC	CASSLQLTGSEQYF
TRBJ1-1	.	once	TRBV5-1	TGCGCCAGCAGCTTGTCCGGGGCCCACAACACTGAAGCTTTCTTT	CASSLSGAHNTEAFF
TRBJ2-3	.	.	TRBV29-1	TGCAGCGTTGTTGCAGGTGGTACAGATACGCAGTATTTT	CSVVAGGTDTQYF
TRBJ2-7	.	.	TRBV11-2	TGTGCCAGCAGCTTAGAACTCTCCGAGCAGTACTTC	CASSLELSEQYF
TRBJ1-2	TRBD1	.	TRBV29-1	TGCAGCGGAGAGACAGGGGAAGACTATGGCTACACCTTC	CSGETGEDYGYTF